A single sample is the source of the 20 T cell receptor beta chains below, sequenced in a study of cytomegalovirus exposure and HLA in healthy donors. The protocol was immunoSEQ multiplex PCR, while the TCRdb copy is restricted to in-frame clones and leaves out a portion. Of around 300,000 clones listed, 87% were seen once; the top ten hold 1.2%. Sequencing was performed on PBMCs. The receptor set was obtained from a woman in her twenties or thirties in good health and CMV-seropositive.

In this sample, this clone turned up once. V and J are TRBV9 and TRBJ2-1; TRBD1 might be the D (5 bases). The V end lost 3 bases, the J end lost 0 bases, and 13 bases lay between the germline ends. Germline CDR1 reads SGDLS; CDR2 reads YYNGEE. The CDR3 runs 16 residues. This CDR3 is CASSAKDTHSYNEQFF. As DNA, the CDR3 is TGTGCCAGCAGCGCAAAGGACACCCACTCCTACAATGAGCAGTTCTTC.

The V and J genes are TRBV28 and TRBJ2-5; 10 bases fit TRBD2. The length of the CDR3 is 17 residues. Germline V gene sequence: CDR1 MDHEN, CDR2 SYDVKM. V dropped 3 bases and J dropped 1; count of bases not matched to a gene: 8. CDR3 nucleotide sequence: TGTGCCAGCAGTTTGGGGGCTCTAGCGGGGGCCCAAGAGACCCAGTACTTC. Residues: CASSLGALAGAQETQYF. Based on the CDR3 plus reference TRBV28 and TRBJ2-5, the full variable domain is DVKVTQSSRYLVKRTGEKVFLECVQDMDHENMFWYRQDPGLGLRLIYFSYDVKMKEKGDIPEGYSVSREKKERFSLILESASTNQTSMYLCASSLGALAGAQETQYFGPGTRLLVL.

V and J are TRBV9 and TRBJ1-6; D is ambiguous. Germline loops: CDR1 SGDLS, CDR2 YYNGEE. The CDR3 sequence is 15 residues long. Between the trimmed V and J ends, which lost 0 bases and 4 bases, there was a span of 8 bases. The CDR3 bases are TGTGCCAGCAGCGTAGGTCGCGGATATAATTCACCCCTCCACTTT. It translates to CASSVGRGYNSPLHF. The full variable domain, its missing parts supplied by reference TRBV9 and TRBJ1-6, is DSGVTQTPKHLITATGQRVTLRCSPRSGDLSVYWYQQSLDQGLQFLIQYYNGEERAKGNILERFSAQQFPDLHSELNLSSLELGDSALYFCASSVGRGYNSPLHFGNGTRLTVT.

The chain carries TRBV20-1 and TRBJ2-3; no firm D call. V was pared by 7 bases and J by 4 bases, with 6 bases between. There are 10 residues in the CDR3. The germline CDR1 and CDR2 sequences are DFQATT and SNEGSKA (reference sequence). This CDR3 reads CSGLSDTQYF. The DNA for the CDR3 is TGCAGTGGCCTTTCAGATACGCAGTATTTT.

This chain uses TRBV30 with TRBJ2-1, with 14 nucleotides matching TRBD2. After removal of 5 bases from V and 7 bases from J, the junction contained 1 base not matched to a gene. Germline CDR1 GTSNPN, CDR2 SVGIG (reference sequence). This CDR3 is 13 amino acids long. For the CDR3, the DNA is TGTGCCTGGGGGACTAGCGGGAGTAATGAGCAGTTCTTC. This gives the protein CAWGTSGSNEQFF.

The gene calls are TRBV4-1 and TRBJ1-1; TRBD1 is a possible D gene (6 bases). The CDR3 has 15 residues. Trimming took 0 bases from V and 5 from J, leaving 13 bases between them. Germline lookup yields CDR1 MGHRA and CDR2 YSYEKL. In DNA form, the CDR3 reads TGCGCCAGCAGCCAAGATCGGGGGGCTGGGACTGAAGCTTTCTTT. Its translation: CASSQDRGAGTEAFF.

The chain links TRBV19 to TRBJ2-7; 10 positions match TRBD2. The CDR3 runs to 15 residues. Unmatched junction bases numbered 9, after V lost 7 bases and J lost 3 bases. Germline V gives CDR1 LNHDA, CDR2 SQIVND (reference sequence). DNA of the CDR3: TGTGCCAGTAAACAAACTAGCGGGGCGGTCTACGAGCAGTACTTC. Encoded protein: CASKQTSGAVYEQYF.

As regards this clone: Distinct nucleotide sequences in the sample also encode this CDR3. V and J are TRBV27 and TRBJ1-1; D is possibly TRBD1 (5 bases). This CDR3 region has 13 residues. Germline loops: CDR1 MNHEY, CDR2 SMNVEV (reference sequence). Trimming pared 2 bases from V and 5 bases from J, leaving 9 bases between. The CDR3 is CASSLGGRTEAFF. CDR3 bases: TGTGCCAGCAGTTTAGGGGGGAGGACTGAAGCTTTCTTT.

The chain joins TRBV29-1 to TRBJ2-7; perhaps TRBD2 as D (7 bases). V lost 6 bases and J lost 4, with 19 bases in between. The CDR3 runs to 14 residues. Germline CDR1 SQVTM, CDR2 ANQGSEA. The CDR3 DNA sequence: TGCAGCGTCCCTTCATCCGGGGGGCTTTACGAGCAGTACTTC. It specifies CSVPSSGGLYEQYF.

The J gene is TRBJ2-1, the V gene TRBV5-6; tentatively, D is TRBD2 (5 bases). Trimming stripped 1 base from V and 3 bases from J, with 11 bases between. The CDR3 sequence is 15 residues long. The germline gives CDR1 SGHDT, CDR2 YYEEEE. Here the CDR3 DNA reads TGTGCCAGCAGCTTGCTAAGCGGCGGCTACAATGAGCAGTTCTTC. Its protein product is CASSLLSGGYNEQFF.

The gene calls are TRBV30 and TRBJ2-1, with TRBD1 matching 8 bases. The length of the CDR3 is 17 residues. CDR1 and CDR2 (germline): GTSNPN, SVGIG (reference sequence). With 5 bases clipped from V and 7 bases from J, the junction kept 19 bases outside the gene matches. The CDR3 sequence: CAWSKGQGPRFGNEQFF. CDR3 DNA sequence: TGTGCCTGGTCTAAAGGACAGGGTCCCAGGTTTGGGAATGAGCAGTTCTTC.

The V gene is TRBV5-4, the J gene TRBJ1-2; D is unresolved. The V gene lost 0 bases and the J gene lost 5 bases, with 5 bases spanning the gap. CDR3 size: 12 residues. Per germline, CDR1 SGHNT and CDR2 YYREEE (reference sequence). CDR3 region: CASSLDTYGYTF. The CDR3 DNA follows: TGTGCCAGCAGCTTGGATACATATGGCTACACCTTC.

This clone was seen once. This chain links TRBV6-4 with TRBJ1-2, with a weak D call TRBD1 (6 bases). V lost 3 bases and J lost 2, with 10 bases in between. Germline V gene lookup returns CDR1 MRHNA and CDR2 SNTAGT. The CDR3 has 14 amino acids. Here the CDR3 reads CASSEGQPNYGYTF. The CDR3 bases are TGTGCCAGCAGTGAAGGACAGCCCAACTATGGCTACACCTTC.

This clone appeared a single time. V usage is TRBV7-2 and J usage is TRBJ1-1; 7 nucleotides align to TRBD1. Unmatched junction bases numbered 16, after V lost 6 bases and J lost 3 bases. Per the germline V gene, CDR1 is SGHTA and CDR2 is FQGNSA. The CDR3 has 17 residues. The CDR3 region has the DNA TGTGCCAGCAGTCCCGACAGGGCGGTGGGATTCGACACTGAAGCTTTCTTT. This gives the protein CASSPDRAVGFDTEAFF. Using reference TRBV7-2 and TRBJ1-1 for the parts outside the CDR3, the full variable domain is GAGVSQSPSNKVTEKGKDVELRCDPISGHTALYWYRQSLGQGLEFLIYFQGNSAPDKSGLPSDRFSAERTGGSVSTLTIQRTQQEDSAVYLCASSPDRAVGFDTEAFFGQGTRLTVV.

Here the CDR3 DNA reads TGTGCCAGCAGTGCTCTGAGGCAGGACCGTTACGAGCAGTACTTC. This encodes CASSALRQDRYEQYF. The genes are TRBV6-1 and TRBJ2-7, with D hard to call. This CDR3 region has 15 residues. Per the germline V gene, CDR1 is MNHNS and CDR2 is SASEGT. Trimming took off 4 bases at V and 4 bases at J, with 17 bases between the two ends.

The CDR3 protein is CASRDPSDGYTF. The CDR3 DNA reads TGTGCCAGCAGGGACCCCTCGGATGGCTACACCTTC. The chain employs TRBV5-6 and TRBJ1-2; no clear D gene. The CDR3 sequence is 12 residues long. Germline-derived CDR1 and CDR2 are SGHDT and YYEEEE. V was cut by 5 bases and J by 6 bases, with 11 bases left in between. Looking up the rest from reference TRBV5-6 and TRBJ1-2 gives the full variable domain: DAGVTQSPTHLIKTRGQQVTLRCSPKSGHDTVSWYQQALGQGPQFIFQYYEEEERQRGNFPDRFSGHQFPNYSSELNVNALLLGDSALYLCASRDPSDGYTFGSGTRLTVV.

This chain joins TRBV9 and TRBJ1-6; D is possibly TRBD1 (6 bases). CDR1 is SGDLS and CDR2 is YYNGEE in the germline V gene. The V gene lost 2 bases and the J gene lost 8 bases, with 17 bases spanning the gap. The CDR3 contains 16 residues. The CDR3 region is CASSVRGGRGDSPLHF. The CDR3 bases are TGTGCCAGCAGCGTCCGCGGGGGGCGCGGGGATTCACCCCTCCACTTT.

This clone was observed a few times. This chain links TRBV15 with TRBJ2-7; D remains ambiguous. This CDR3 is 15 amino acids long. The germline V gene encodes CDR1 LNHNV and CDR2 YYDKDF (reference sequence). V lost 0 bases, J lost 5 bases, and 14 bases lay in between. CDR3 bases: TGTGCCACCAGCAGAGATAACGGGTATCCTAACGAGCAGTACTTC. Protein: CATSRDNGYPNEQYF.

This rearrangement joins TRBV4-3 to TRBJ2-1; D tentatively reads TRBD1 or TRBD2 (6 bases each). Germline V gives CDR1 LGHNA, CDR2 YSLEER. The V end was cut by 5 bases, the J end by 2 bases, with 16 bases between. The CDR3 has 16 amino acids. Here the CDR3 DNA reads TGCGCCAGCAGCAACGGGGGCGGTCAACCCTACAATGAGCAGTTCTTC. It specifies CASSNGGGQPYNEQFF.

The gene calls are TRBV18 and TRBJ2-1, with D perhaps TRBD1 or TRBD2 (6 bases each). Germline CDR1 KGHSH, CDR2 LQKENI. The CDR3 runs 18 residues. Trimming pared 3 bases from V and 1 base from J, leaving 19 bases between. CDR3: CASSPRGAESLSYNEQFF. CDR3 in DNA: TGTGCCAGCTCACCGAGGGGGGCTGAGTCACTTTCCTACAATGAGCAGTTCTTC.